The clone carrying this TCR beta chain appeared once. This sample stems from a study of T cell changes during pregnancy in multiple sclerosis. Using immunoSEQ multiplex PCR, the repertoire was profiled, and TCRdb retains in-frame clones only, with some absent. This table has some 47,000 clones, more than 75% appearing once. Germline CDR1 SGHAT, CDR2 FQNNGV. The CDR3 length is 14 residues. V was pared by 6 bases and J by 1 base, with 9 bases between. The material was CD8+ T cells from peripheral blood mononuclear cells, obtained after pregnancy. The rearrangement uses TRBV11-2 and TRBJ1-4; D may be TRBD1 (5 bases). The TCR comes from a female donor in good health, enrolled as a control in a pregnancy study. DNA of the CDR3: TGTGCCAGCAGACGTAGGGGAACTAATGAAAAACTGTTTTTT. It yields the protein CASRRRGTNEKLFF. The entire variable domain, with the rest obtained from reference TRBV11-2 and TRBJ1-4, is as follows: EAGVAQSPRYKIIEKRQSVAFWCNPISGHATLYWYQQILGQGPKLLIQFQNNGVVDDSQLPKDRFSAERLKGVDSTLKIQPAKLEDSAVYLCASRRRGTNEKLFFGSGTQLSVL.